This TCR beta chain was identified in a study of metastatic and nonmetastatic thyroid tumors (dated by TCRdb to 2018 to 2021). In terms of the full investigation: Repertoires from peripheral blood and from tumor or nodule tissue samples of malignant and benign thyroid patients were compared.

Libraries came from PCR. TCRdb shows the sequencer as Illumina HiSeq 4000. High-throughput sequencing was used to profile the TCR beta-chain CDR3 region of every patient. The paper's data handling went like this. CDR3 differences across clinicopathological groups were used to build a classifier for discriminating distant-metastatic papillary thyroid cancer patients. The Shannon index was used to measure repertoire diversity, and the Morisita-Horn index was used to measure how similar tumor and blood repertoires were. The public reads were quality trimmed at Q25 with fastp and then assembled into clones with MiXCR by TCRdb, keeping productive beta chains. The V and J calls, along with clone size, are taken from TCRdb and not from the paper's own processing. The sample table holds 20,000 to 25,000 clones, of which around 30% were seen once. Approximately 5.5% of the sample rests with the top ten. Broader findings and caveats from the paper: In both blood and tumor samples, malignant tumors were reported to have significantly higher TCR beta diversity than benign nodules.

This clone came up many times. The specificity of this receptor is unknown. Base-call qualities are not available, and no considerably larger clone is one nucleotide away. Unmatched junction bases come to 7, with V trimmed by 10 bases and J by 4 bases. The germline V gene yields ENHRY for CDR1 and SYGVKD for CDR2. The cysteine opens and the phenylalanine closes a CDR3 of 14 amino acids. Only CDR3 DNA remains: 42 bases, in frame from the first base. None of the patients had been given any treatment before thyroid surgery. Using T-cell receptor beta sequencing, the study looked back at clinical samples from patients collected from the early 2010s to the late 2010s.

The sequence joins TRBV10-3 to TRBJ1-1; TRBD1 aligns with 12 central bases. Material: tumor tissue. The receptor's source is a female donor with papillary thyroid cancer or a benign thyroid nodule (not recorded which). Some clones in this sample may be carry-over from other donors' samples. The CDR3 amino acid sequence is: CATTGTGGGTEAFF. The DNA reads as follows: TGTGCCACTACCGGGACAGGGGGCGGCACTGAAGCTTTCTTT.